These T cell receptor beta chains were read from a single sample in a study of blood T cell repertoires in COVID-19. The method was immunoSEQ multiplex PCR; TCRdb's version includes in-frame clones alone and lacks a portion of them. The table includes 200,000 to 300,000 clones, 70% to 90% detected once. Sequencing was carried out using peripheral blood. The source is a man aged 55 to 70 with acute or convalescent COVID-19. Both conserved end residues are part of each CDR3. A D gene is named only where the DNA matches it firmly. Clone size appears in some rows only: once, few, many, or a class for an expanded clone.

j_call	clone_size	d_call	v_call	cdr3_nt	cdr3_aa
TRBJ2-5	-	-	TRBV29-1	TGCAGCGTCGCAACTAGTAAAGAGACCCAGTACTTC	CSVATSKETQYF
TRBJ1-1	-	-	TRBV30	TGTGCCTGGAGTGTTGGCAGGGTGAACACTGAAGCTTTCTTT	CAWSVGRVNTEAFF
TRBJ2-3	-	-	TRBV9	TGTGCCAGCAGCTTAAGCACAGATACGCAGTATTTT	CASSLSTDTQYF
TRBJ2-1	-	TRBD2	TRBV4-1	TGCGCCAGCAGCCAAGGTAGCGGGGAGTACAATGAGCAGTTCTTC	CASSQGSGEYNEQFF
TRBJ2-6	-	-	TRBV2	TGTGCCAGCAGTGGGGGGAGGAACCAAAAGGGCTCTGGGGCCAACGTCCTGACTTTC	CASSGGRNQKGSGANVLTF
TRBJ2-7	once	-	TRBV6-5	TGTGCCAGCAGGAGATTGACGAGGGTGGGAAACGAGCAGTACTTC	CASRRLTRVGNEQYF
TRBJ1-2	few	-	TRBV20-1	TGCAGTGCTAGACGCGACTATGGCTACACCTTC	CSARRDYGYTF
TRBJ2-3	-	-	TRBV3-1/TRBV3-2	TGTGCCAGCAGCCAGGGCGGGACTCCTTCCGATACGCAGTATTTT	CASSQGGTPSDTQYF
TRBJ2-7	-	-	TRBV25-1	TGTGCCAGCAGTGAATCCGGCAGGGGTGCTGTTGACGAGCAGTACTTC	CASSESGRGAVDEQYF
TRBJ2-7	once	-	TRBV6-1	TGTGCCAGCAGTGAAGAGGGTTTGGGGGGTCTCGACTACGAGCAGTACTTC	CASSEEGLGGLDYEQYF
TRBJ1-6	few	TRBD1	TRBV7-9	TGTGCCAGCAGCTTAGGCAGGGGGCGGAATAATTCACCCCTCCACTTT	CASSLGRGRNNSPLHF
TRBJ2-7	-	-	TRBV3-1/TRBV3-2	TGTGCCAGCAGCCAGGATACGAAAGTTCGAGGGAGCCACGAGCAGTACTTC	CASSQDTKVRGSHEQYF
TRBJ2-7	-	TRBD1	TRBV9	TGTGCCAGCAGCCCCCGACAGGGGGGCACCTACGAGCAGTACTTC	CASSPRQGGTYEQYF
TRBJ2-1	-	-	TRBV5-4	TGTGCCAGCAGCGGCTGGTTAAGGGGGGGCGTAAACAATGAGCAGTTCTTC	CASSGWLRGGVNNEQFF
TRBJ1-4	-	-	TRBV29-1	TGCAGCGTTGACCAGGGAGGTGAAAAACTGTTTTTT	CSVDQGGEKLFF
TRBJ1-2	-	-	TRBV29-1	TGCAGCGTTGGAGGAGAGCAGGGCAGGCATGGCTACACCTTC	CSVGGEQGRHGYTF
TRBJ1-4	-	-	TRBV3-1/TRBV3-2	TGTGCCAGTAGAGGTTCAACTAATGAAAAACTGTTTTTT	CASRGSTNEKLFF
TRBJ1-6	-	TRBD1	TRBV7-9	TGTGCCAGCAGCCTACTCCGGGACAGGGTCTACTTT	CASSLLRDRVYF
TRBJ1-2	once	-	TRBV15	TGTGCCACCAGCAGCTACACCGGGACATTGGGCGGCTACACCTTC	CATSSYTGTLGGYTF
TRBJ1-5	few	-	TRBV9	TGTGCCAGCAGCTCATATCAGGCATATGGCAATCAGCCCCAGCATTTT	CASSSYQAYGNQPQHF
TRBJ2-1	-	-	TRBV19	TGTGCCAGTGGGAGGAATGAGCAGTTCTTC	CASGRNEQFF
TRBJ1-5	-	TRBD1	TRBV9	TGTGCCAGCAGCCCAGGACGGACAGGGGGCAGCAATCAGCCCCAGCATTTT	CASSPGRTGGSNQPQHF
TRBJ2-3	-	TRBD2	TRBV9	TGTGCCAGCAGCGTAGCGACTAGCGGGAGTAGGGATACGCAGTATTTT	CASSVATSGSRDTQYF
TRBJ1-1	once	-	TRBV6-4	TGTGCCAGCAGGCTACAGGGGAACACTGAAGCTTTCTTT	CASRLQGNTEAFF
TRBJ2-2	-	TRBD2	TRBV28	TGTGCCAGCATCAAAAGCGGGACGAGCGGGGAGCTGTTTTTT	CASIKSGTSGELFF
TRBJ2-7	-	TRBD1	TRBV11-3	TGTGCCAGCAGCTTTTGGGACAGAGGGCGCCTCTCCTACGAGCAGTACTTC	CASSFWDRGRLSYEQYF
TRBJ2-2	few	-	TRBV7-3	TGTGCCAGCAGCAAAGTACCTACGAACACCGGGGAGCTGTTTTTT	CASSKVPTNTGELFF
TRBJ2-5	-	-	TRBV5-4	TGTGCCAGCAACCTCAGGGGAGAGACCCAGTACTTC	CASNLRGETQYF
TRBJ2-3	few	TRBD2	TRBV20-1	TGCAGTGCTAGTATGGCGGGAGGGCCAACAGATACGCAGTATTTT	CSASMAGGPTDTQYF
TRBJ1-2	-	TRBD1	TRBV28	TGTGCCAGCGCCCCAGGGGGCCACTATGGCTACACCTTC	CASAPGGHYGYTF
TRBJ2-3	few	TRBD2	TRBV11-2	TGTGCCAGCAGCTCAGTAGCGGGAGAAGATACGCAGTATTTT	CASSSVAGEDTQYF